These 2 T cell receptor beta chains originate from one sample sequenced in a study of beta chain features in type 1 diabetes. Study-level results: Among patients with Type 1 diabetes, TCRB CDR3s were moderately but significantly shorter in every one of the four CD4+ subsets.

These receptors are not linked to any known antigen. Expressed TCRB transcripts got sequenced, as all isolated RNA was reverse transcribed. The assay was immunoSEQ multiplex PCR, and TCRdb's table has in-frame clones only and misses some. The repertoire includes 600,000 to 700,000 clones, 9.5% to 15% of them detected once, and about 0.11% sits in the top ten. What was sequenced was naive CD4+ T cells from blood. The receptors derive from a man aged 25 to 45 with type 1 diabetes.

The J gene is TRBJ1-5, the V gene TRBV7-2, with D perhaps TRBD1 (6 bases). From germline, CDR1 is SGHTA and CDR2 FQGNSA. There are 13 residues in the CDR3. V was clipped by 0 bases and J by 11 bases, with 11 bases between them. CDR3: CASSLAGTSTQHF. CDR3 in DNA: TGTGCCAGCAGCTTAGCTGGGACATCGACCCAGCATTTT.

This chain connects TRBV9 to TRBJ1-1; the D is unclear. V was shortened by 3 bases and J by 0 bases, with 9 bases between the two germline ends. Germline assignment: CDR1 SGDLS and CDR2 YYNGEE. CDR3 length: 14 amino acids. CDR3 region: CASSASSMNTEAFF. The DNA for the CDR3 is TGTGCCAGCAGCGCGTCTTCGATGAACACTGAAGCTTTCTTT.